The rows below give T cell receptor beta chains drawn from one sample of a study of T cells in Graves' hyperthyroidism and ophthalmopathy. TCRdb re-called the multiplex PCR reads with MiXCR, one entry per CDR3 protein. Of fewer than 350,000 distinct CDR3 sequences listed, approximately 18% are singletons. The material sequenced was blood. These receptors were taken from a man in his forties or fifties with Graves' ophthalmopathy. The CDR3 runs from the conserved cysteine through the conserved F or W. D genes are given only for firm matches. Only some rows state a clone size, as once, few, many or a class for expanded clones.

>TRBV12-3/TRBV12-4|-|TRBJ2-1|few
CASSPNQNRVNEQFF
TGTGCCAGCAGTCCAAACCAGAACAGGGTAAATGAGCAGTTCTTC
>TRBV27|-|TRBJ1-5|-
CASSLWQVDNQPQHF
TGTGCCAGCAGTTTGTGGCAGGTTGACAATCAGCCCCAGCATTTT
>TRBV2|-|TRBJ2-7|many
CAGKGTQTSYEQYF
TGTGCCGGTAAAGGGACCCAGACCTCCTACGAGCAGTACTTC
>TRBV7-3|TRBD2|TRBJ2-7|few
CASSPSSGSYEQYF
TGTGCCAGCAGCCCCAGTAGCGGGAGCTACGAGCAGTACTTC
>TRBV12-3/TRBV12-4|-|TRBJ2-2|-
CASSLRGEDGELFF
TGTGCCAGCAGTTTGAGGGGGGAGGACGGGGAGCTGTTTTTT
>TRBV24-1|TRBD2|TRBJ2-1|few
CATSDPLTSGSANEQFF
TGTGCCACCAGTGATCCGCTGACTAGCGGGAGTGCTAATGAGCAGTTCTTC
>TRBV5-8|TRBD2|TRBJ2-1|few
CASSPGLNGLAGRNNEQFF
TGTGCCAGCAGTCCGGGACTGAACGGACTAGCGGGACGAAACAATGAGCAGTTCTTC
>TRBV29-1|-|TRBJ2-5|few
CSVLGSQETQYF
TGCAGCGTCCTCGGGAGTCAAGAGACCCAGTACTTC
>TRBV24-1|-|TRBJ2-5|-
CATSDLFSSETQYF
TGTGCCACCAGTGACCTCTTCTCTTCAGAGACCCAGTACTTC
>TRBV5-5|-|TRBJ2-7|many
CASRGGSSYEQYF
TGTGCCAGCAGAGGAGGGAGCTCCTACGAGCAGTACTTC
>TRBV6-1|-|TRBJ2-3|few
CASRIQGLDTQYF
TGTGCCAGCAGAATACAGGGATTAGATACGCAGTATTTT
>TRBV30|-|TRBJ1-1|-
CAWSVAGVGKAFF
TGTGCCTGGAGTGTCGCCGGGGTAGGCAAAGCTTTCTTT
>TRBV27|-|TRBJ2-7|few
CASSGHAYEQYF
TGTGCCAGCAGTGGACATGCCTACGAGCAGTACTTC
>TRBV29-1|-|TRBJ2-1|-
CSVRQNTYNEQFF
TGCAGCGTCCGACAGAACACATACAATGAGCAGTTCTTC
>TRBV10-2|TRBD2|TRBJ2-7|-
CASGLAHYEQYF
TGCGCCAGCGGACTAGCGCACTACGAGCAGTACTTC
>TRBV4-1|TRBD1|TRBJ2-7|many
CASSQVRQGAYEQYF
TGCGCCAGCAGCCAAGTTCGGCAGGGGGCCTACGAGCAGTACTTC
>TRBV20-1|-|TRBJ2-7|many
CSASWTAAREQYF
TGCAGTGCTAGTTGGACAGCGGCTCGCGAGCAGTACTTC
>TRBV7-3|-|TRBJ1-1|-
CAGSLERSTEAFF
TGTGCCGGCAGCTTGGAGAGGTCCACTGAAGCTTTCTTT
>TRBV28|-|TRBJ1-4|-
CASRNLGMSEKLFF
TGTGCCAGCAGGAACCTTGGGATGAGTGAAAAACTGTTTTTT